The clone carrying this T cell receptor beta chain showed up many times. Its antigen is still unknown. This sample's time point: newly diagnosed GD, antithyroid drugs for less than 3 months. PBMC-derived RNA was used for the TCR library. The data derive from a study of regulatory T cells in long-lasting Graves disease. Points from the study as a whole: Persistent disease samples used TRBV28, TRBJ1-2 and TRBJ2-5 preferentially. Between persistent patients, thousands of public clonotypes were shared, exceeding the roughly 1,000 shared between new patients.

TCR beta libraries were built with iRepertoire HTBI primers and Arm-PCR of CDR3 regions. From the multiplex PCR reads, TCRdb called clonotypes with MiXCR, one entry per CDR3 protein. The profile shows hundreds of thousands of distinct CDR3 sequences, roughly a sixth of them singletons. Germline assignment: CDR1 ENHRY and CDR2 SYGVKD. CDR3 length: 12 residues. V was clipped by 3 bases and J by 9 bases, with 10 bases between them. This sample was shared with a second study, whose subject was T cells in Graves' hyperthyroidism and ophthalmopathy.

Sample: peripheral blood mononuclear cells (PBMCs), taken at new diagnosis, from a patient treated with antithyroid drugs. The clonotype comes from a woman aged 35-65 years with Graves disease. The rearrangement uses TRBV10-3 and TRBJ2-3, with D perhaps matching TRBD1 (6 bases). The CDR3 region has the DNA TGTGCCATCAGTGAACCGCAGGGGACGCAGTATTTT. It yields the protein CAISEPQGTQYF.